One sample yielded the 7 T cell receptor beta chains listed below, sequenced in a study of response to subunit inactivated influenza vaccine. TCRdb reprocessed the RT-PCR reads via MiXCR and lists one record per CDR3 protein. Of a few hundred thousand distinct CDR3 sequences listed, around 15% were seen once; the top ten hold approximately 10%. This sample comprised PBMCs from blood, obtained 11 to 12 days after vaccination. Source of these receptors: a man aged 45 to 65 who received an inactivated influenza vaccine.

V and J are TRBV12-3 or TRBV12-4 and TRBJ1-1; D gene unclear. The CDR3 loop spans 13 amino acids. The ends were cut back, 3 bases at V and 3 bases at J, with 8 bases in the middle. CDR3 residues: CASSFGMDTEAFF. As DNA, the CDR3 is TGTGCCAGCAGTTTCGGGATGGACACTGAAGCTTTCTTT.

This clonotype was recorded a few times. The chain employs TRBV25-1 and TRBJ2-5; D gene uncertain. Germline CDR1 MGHDK, CDR2 SYGVNS. V was clipped by 8 bases and J by 5 bases, with 9 bases between them. The CDR3 loop spans 11 amino acids. The CDR3 DNA sequence: TGTGCCAGCGGGATGTATGAGACCCAGTACTTC. Translating gives CASGMYETQYF.

The sample holds many counts of this clonotype. The chain has TRBV30 and TRBJ1-1; D is unresolved. Germline-derived CDR1 and CDR2 are GTSNPN and SVGIG (reference sequence). Trimming pared 5 bases from V and 3 bases from J, leaving 10 bases between. This CDR3 is 12 amino acids long. In nucleotides, the CDR3 is TGTGCCTGGGACGCATATTACACTGAAGCTTTCTTT. Encoded protein: CAWDAYYTEAFF.

This clonotype has just a few counts. This chain joins TRBV20-1 and TRBJ2-2; D not resolved. The CDR3 contains 14 residues. Trimming removed 3 bases at V and 2 bases at J, with 10 bases between. CDR1 is DFQATT and CDR2 is SNEGSKA in the germline V gene (reference sequence). In DNA form, the CDR3 reads TGCAGTGCTAGTTGGACCGCTAACACCGGGGAGCTGTTTTTT. Its protein is CSASWTANTGELFF.

This clonotype was seen more than once but under ten times. The chain links TRBV29-1 to TRBJ2-7; tentative D call: TRBD1 (5 bases). Germline CDR1 reads SQVTM; CDR2 reads ANQGSEA. Trimming left V 7 bases short and J 0 bases short, with 10 bases between. This CDR3 is 12 amino acids long. CDR3 nucleotide sequence: TGCAGCGGGTTGACAGCCTCCTACGAGCAGTACTTC. This codes for CSGLTASYEQYF.

This clonotype occurred many times. At one of its ends the junction is not consistent with the germline gene, which may arise from a read error. The chain uses TRBV5-1 and TRBJ2-2; D is unresolved. The CDR3 extends over 14 amino acids. Germline V gene sequence: CDR1 SGHRS, CDR2 YFSETQ. CDR3 DNA sequence: TGTGCCAGCAGTTTAGGGCAGAACACCGGGGAGCTGTTTTTT. This sequence encodes CASSLGQNTGELFF. Complete variable domain (other parts from reference TRBV5-1 and TRBJ2-2): KAGVTQTPRYLIKTRGQQVTLSCSPISGHRSVSWYQQTPGQGLQFLFEYFSETQRNKGNFPGRFSGRQFSNSRSEMNVSTLELGDSALYLCASSLGQNTGELFFGEGSRLTVL.

The CDR3 sequence: CASRGQGGSTEAFF. The CDR3 coding sequence is TGTGCCAGCAGGGGACAGGGAGGAAGCACTGAAGCTTTCTTT. The V gene is TRBV6-1, the J gene TRBJ1-1; TRBD1 aligns across 9 bases. J was trimmed by 4 bases and V by 6 bases; bases with no gene match: 6. This CDR3 region has 14 residues. Germline V gene sequence: CDR1 MNHNS, CDR2 SASEGT.